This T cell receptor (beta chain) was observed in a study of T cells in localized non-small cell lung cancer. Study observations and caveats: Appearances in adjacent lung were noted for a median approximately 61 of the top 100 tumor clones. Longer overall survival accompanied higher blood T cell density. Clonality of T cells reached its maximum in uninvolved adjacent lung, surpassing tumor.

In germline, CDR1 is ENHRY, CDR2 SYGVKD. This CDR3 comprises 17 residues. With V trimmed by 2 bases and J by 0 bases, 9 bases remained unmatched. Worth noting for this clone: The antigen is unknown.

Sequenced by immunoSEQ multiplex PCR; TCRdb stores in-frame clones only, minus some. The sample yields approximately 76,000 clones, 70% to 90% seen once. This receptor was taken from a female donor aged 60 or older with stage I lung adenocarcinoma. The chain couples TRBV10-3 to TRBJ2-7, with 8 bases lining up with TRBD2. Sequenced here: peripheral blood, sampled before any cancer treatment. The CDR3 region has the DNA TGTGCCATCAGTGAGCCCCACCGGGGGACTAGCTCCTACGAGCAGTACTTC. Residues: CAISEPHRGTSSYEQYF.